The present T cell receptor (beta chain) was sequenced within a study of T cell clonality in common variable immunodeficiency. Overall study results and limits: Shared TCRbeta clones were fewer between CVID subjects than controls. CVID subjects showed higher TCRbeta clonality than healthy controls.

CVID and control samples used equivalent genomic DNA input. The method was immunoSEQ multiplex PCR; TCRdb's version includes in-frame clones alone and lacks a portion of them. The sample contains around 30,000 clones, none of them singletons. Donors gave roughly 5 to 8 ml heparinized peripheral whole blood. Many counts were recorded for this clone. The antigen remains unidentified. The read ends 3 residues early relative to the CDR3; the germline J gene fills the gap. In germline, CDR1 is SGHTA, CDR2 FQGNSA. CDR3 length: 15 amino acids. The ends were cut back, 5 bases at V and 0 bases at J, with 12 bases in the middle.

The genes are TRBV7-2 and TRBJ2-3; D gene ambiguous. Sequencing input: peripheral blood mononuclear cells. The receptor was derived from a person aged 18-70 years in good health. The sequenced CDR3 bases are TGTGCCAGCAGCCCCACTCCATCTAGCACAGATACG. It translates to CASSPTPSSTDT. The CDR3, in full, reads CASSPTPSSTDTQYF.